Reported below is one T cell receptor (beta chain). Its specificity is not known. TCRdb passed the reads through MiXCR, listing each CDR3 protein once. The table records tens of thousands of distinct CDR3 sequences, nearly 50% of them present only once. V lost 3 bases to trimming and J lost 5 bases; unmatched junction nucleotides: 9. CDR3 length: 16 amino acids. Germline CDR1 is SGHVS and CDR2 is FQNEAQ. The data are from a study of type 1 regulatory T cells. On the study more broadly: This in vitro CD4 product, T-allo10, is enriched for Tr1 cells and alloantigen-specific.

Findings and caveats of the study: Tr1 cells had a more restricted TCR repertoire than non-Tr1 cells.

The material sequenced was cultured non-Tr1 T cells, either the whole culture or a sorted T cell fraction (not recorded which). This receptor was obtained from a human donor in good health. This chain joins TRBV7-8 and TRBJ1-4; 7 bases fit TRBD1. The CDR3 DNA reads TGTGCCAGCAGCTTTCGGGGGGACAGTATAAATGAAAAACTGTTTTTT. Amino acid sequence: CASSFRGDSINEKLFF.